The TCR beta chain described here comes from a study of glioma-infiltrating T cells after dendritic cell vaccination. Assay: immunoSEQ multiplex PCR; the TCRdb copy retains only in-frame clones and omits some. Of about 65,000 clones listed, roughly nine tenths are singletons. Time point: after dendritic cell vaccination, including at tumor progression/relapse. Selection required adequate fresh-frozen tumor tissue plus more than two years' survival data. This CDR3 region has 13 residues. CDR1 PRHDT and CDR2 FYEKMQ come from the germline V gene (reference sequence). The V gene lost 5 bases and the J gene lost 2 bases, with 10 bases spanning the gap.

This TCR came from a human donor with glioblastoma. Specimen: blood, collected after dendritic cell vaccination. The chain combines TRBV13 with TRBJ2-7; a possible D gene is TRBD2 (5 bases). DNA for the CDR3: TGTGCCAGCAGCCACCGGGGAACCTACGAGCAGTACTTC. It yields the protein CASSHRGTYEQYF.